Below, one TCR beta chain is given with its context. In the study's own analysis: Researchers report that nucleated cell counts were estimated from reference gene primer amplification. TCRdb's table, derived via immunoSEQ multiplex PCR, lists solely in-frame clones and lacks some. V and J calls and clone size are given by that table; D and trimming were obtained from the DNA. Found here are about 180,000 clones, about 91% of them singletons; the top ten hold about 3.9%. This sample was included in a study of blood T cell repertoires in COVID-19. This CDR3 contains 12 residues. Germline CDR1 reads SNHLY; CDR2 reads FYNNEI. With 8 bases removed from V and 8 bases from J, the gap between germline ends came to 10 bases.

The V call is TRBV2, the J call TRBJ1-6; no definite D call. The source of this sequence is a woman in her 30s with acute or convalescent COVID-19. Material: peripheral blood. The DNA of the CDR3 is TGTGCCAGCCACTTAGCCGATTCACCCCTCCACTTT. Protein sequence: CASHLADSPLHF. The entire variable domain, with the rest obtained from reference TRBV2 and TRBJ1-6, is as follows: EPEVTQTPSHQVTQMGQEVILRCVPISNHLYFYWYRQILGQKVEFLVSFYNNEISEKSEIFDDQFSVERPDGSNFTLKIRSTKLEDSAMYFCASHLADSPLHFGNGTRLTVT.